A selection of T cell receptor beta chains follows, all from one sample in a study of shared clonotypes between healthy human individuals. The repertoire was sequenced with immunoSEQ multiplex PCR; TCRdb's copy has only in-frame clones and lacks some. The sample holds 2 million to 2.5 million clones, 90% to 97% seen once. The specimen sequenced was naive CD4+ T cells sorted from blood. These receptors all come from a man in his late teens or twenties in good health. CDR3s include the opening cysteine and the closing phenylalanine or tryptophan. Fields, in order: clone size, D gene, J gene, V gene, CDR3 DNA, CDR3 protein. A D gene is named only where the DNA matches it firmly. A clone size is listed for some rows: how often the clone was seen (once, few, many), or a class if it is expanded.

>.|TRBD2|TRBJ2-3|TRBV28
TGTGCCAGCAGTTGGGTACTAGCGGCCCTCACAGATACGCAGTATTTT
CASSWVLAALTDTQYF
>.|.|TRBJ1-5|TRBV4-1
TGCGCCAGCAGCCAAGACAGGACCCGGAGGCCCCAGCATTTT
CASSQDRTRRPQHF
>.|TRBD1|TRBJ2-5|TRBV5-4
TGTGCCAGCAGCTCGATCCCCCAGGACAGGGTAAAAGAGACCCAGTACTTC
CASSSIPQDRVKETQYF
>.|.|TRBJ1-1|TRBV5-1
TGCGCCAGCAGCTTGGGGGGGACAACGAACACTGAAGCTTTCTTT
CASSLGGTTNTEAFF
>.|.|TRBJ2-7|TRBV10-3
TGTGCCATCAGTGGGCAACAGGGCTTCGAGCAGTACTTC
CAISGQQGFEQYF
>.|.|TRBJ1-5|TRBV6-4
TGTGCCAGCAGTGACGGGGGGGGACGGATCAATCAGCCCCAGCATTTT
CASSDGGGRINQPQHF
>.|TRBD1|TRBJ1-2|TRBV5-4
TGTGCCAGCAGCTTCCCCGGGGACAGGGACTATGGCTACACCTTC
CASSFPGDRDYGYTF
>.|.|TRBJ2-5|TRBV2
TGTGCCAGCCGAATCCTGGGGGCCCAGTACTTC
CASRILGAQYF
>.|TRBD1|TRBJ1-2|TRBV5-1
TGCGCCAGCAGGTCCGGGACAGGGGTTGCTGGCTACACCTTC
CASRSGTGVAGYTF
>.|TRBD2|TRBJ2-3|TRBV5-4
TGTGCCAGCAGCTTGGCCGGACTAGCGGGGGTCCCTACAGATACGCAGTATTTT
CASSLAGLAGVPTDTQYF
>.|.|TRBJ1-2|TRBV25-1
TGTGCCAGCAGCGCTGGGGGGCGAGGCTATGGCTACACCTTC
CASSAGGRGYGYTF
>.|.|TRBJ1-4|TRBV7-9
TGTGCCAGCAGCTTCCGGGGGCAGACTAATGAAAAACTGTTTTTT
CASSFRGQTNEKLFF
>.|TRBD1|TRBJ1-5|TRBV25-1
TGTGCCAGCAGTGCAACCGACAGGGGGGCCAATCAGCCCCAGCATTTT
CASSATDRGANQPQHF
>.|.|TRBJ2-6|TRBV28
TGTGCCAGCAGTTTATCAGGGGCTCTGGGGACCAACGTCCTGACTTTC
CASSLSGALGTNVLTF
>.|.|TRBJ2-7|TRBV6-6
TGTGCCAGCAGTTACACCGTTTCCTCCTACGAGCAGTACTTC
CASSYTVSSYEQYF
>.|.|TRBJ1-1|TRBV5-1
TGCGCCAGCAGCCAGACAATACTGAACACTGAAGCTTTCTTT
CASSQTILNTEAFF
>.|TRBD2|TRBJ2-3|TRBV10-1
TGCGCCAGCAGTGAGTCCCTAGCGGGGGGAACAGATACGCAGTATTTT
CASSESLAGGTDTQYF
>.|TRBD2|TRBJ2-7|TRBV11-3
TGTGCCAGCAGCCCCGGGGGGGGAGGCTCCTACGAGCAGTACTTC
CASSPGGGGSYEQYF
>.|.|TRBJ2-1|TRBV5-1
TGCGCCAGCAGCTCCGGGGATTACAATGAGCAGTTCTTC
CASSSGDYNEQFF
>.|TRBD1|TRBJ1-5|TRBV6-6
TGTGCCAGCAGCGGAGGGACAGTTGATCAGCCCCAGCATTTT
CASSGGTVDQPQHF
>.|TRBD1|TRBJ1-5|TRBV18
TGTGCCAGCTCCCTATTGGGGACAGGGGGCGTTCAGCCCCAGCATTTT
CASSLLGTGGVQPQHF
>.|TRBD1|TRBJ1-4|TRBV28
TGTGCCAGCAGATCGCAGGGGGCAACTAATGAAAAACTGTTTTTT
CASRSQGATNEKLFF
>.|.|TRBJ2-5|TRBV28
TGTGCCAGCAGTTTACTCAGGGGCGGGGCCCAGTACTTC
CASSLLRGGAQYF
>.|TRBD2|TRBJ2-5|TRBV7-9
TGTGCCAGCAGCCTGCAGGGACTACCGTCCGTGGAGACCCAGTACTTC
CASSLQGLPSVETQYF
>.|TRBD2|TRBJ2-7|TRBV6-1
TGTGCCAGCAGTGAGGGGGGGGCCTACGAGCAGTACTTC
CASSEGGAYEQYF
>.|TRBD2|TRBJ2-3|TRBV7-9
TGTGCCAGCAGCTTACTAGCGGGAGGTGACACAGATACGCAGTATTTT
CASSLLAGGDTDTQYF
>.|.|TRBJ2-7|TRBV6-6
TGTGCCAGCAGTTACTCTACGGGCGAGCAGTACTTC
CASSYSTGEQYF
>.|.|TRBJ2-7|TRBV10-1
TGCGCCAGCAGTGAGTCCCAGGGGCAAGGGTACGAGCAGTACTTC
CASSESQGQGYEQYF
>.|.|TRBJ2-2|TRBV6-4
TGTGCCAGCAGGGTCGCGGGTGAAGGGTTGGACACCGGGGAGCTGTTTTTT
CASRVAGEGLDTGELFF
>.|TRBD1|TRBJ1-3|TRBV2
TGTGCCAGCAGTGCCTGGACAGGGGGCGTGAGCTCTGGAAACACCATATATTTT
CASSAWTGGVSSGNTIYF
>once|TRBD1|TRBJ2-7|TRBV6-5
TGTGCCAGCAGTTTGGACAGGTCAAACCAGTACTTC
CASSLDRSNQYF
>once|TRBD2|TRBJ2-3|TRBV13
TGTGCCAGCAGCTTAAGGGCTAGCGGTGGCACAGATACGCAGTATTTT
CASSLRASGGTDTQYF
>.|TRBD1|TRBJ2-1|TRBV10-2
TGCGCCAGCAGTGACTTTGACAGGGGAACCTACAATGAGCAGTTCTTC
CASSDFDRGTYNEQFF
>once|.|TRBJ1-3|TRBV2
TGTGCCAGCAGTTGGGGGCTGTCGGGAAACACCATATATTTT
CASSWGLSGNTIYF
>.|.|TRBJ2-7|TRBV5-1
TGCGCCAGCGCTGGGGCAGGGATTCCCTACGAGCAGTACTTC
CASAGAGIPYEQYF
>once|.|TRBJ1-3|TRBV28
TGTGCCAGCAGTACCGGGTCTAACTCTGGAAACACCATATATTTT
CASSTGSNSGNTIYF
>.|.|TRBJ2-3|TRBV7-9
TGTGCCAGCAGCTTAGGAGATACCTGGCGGGATACGCAGTATTTT
CASSLGDTWRDTQYF
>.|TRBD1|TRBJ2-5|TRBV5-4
TGTGCCAGCAGCTTGGCGGGACAGGGGAGTAGGGAGACCCAGTACTTC
CASSLAGQGSRETQYF
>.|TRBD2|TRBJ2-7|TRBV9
TGTGCCAGCAGCGCGGGACTAGCGGGGCAGGGGGAGCAGTACTTC
CASSAGLAGQGEQYF
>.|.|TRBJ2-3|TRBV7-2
TGTGCCAGCAGCTTAGCTTGGGACCTCACAGATACGCAGTATTTT
CASSLAWDLTDTQYF
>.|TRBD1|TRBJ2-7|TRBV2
TGTGCCAGCAGTGTGACAGGGGCGGGTGAGCAGTACTTC
CASSVTGAGEQYF
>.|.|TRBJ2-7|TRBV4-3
TGCGCCAGCAGCCAAGTTGACAGGGAGGGCAACGAGCAGTACTTC
CASSQVDREGNEQYF
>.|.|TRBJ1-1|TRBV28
TGTGCCAGCAGTCTACTGGGGGCTTCCGCTGAAGCTTTCTTT
CASSLLGASAEAFF
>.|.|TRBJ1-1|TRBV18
TGTGCCAGCTCACCTCAGATAAACACTGAAGCTTTCTTT
CASSPQINTEAFF
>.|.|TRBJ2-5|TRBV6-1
TGTGCCAGCAGGAAGAAGGTCGCTGGAGAAGAGACCCAGTACTTC
CASRKKVAGEETQYF
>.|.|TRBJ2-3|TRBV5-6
TGTGCCAGCAGCTTGGGAGACACGCAGTATTTT
CASSLGDTQYF
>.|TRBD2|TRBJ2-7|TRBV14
TGTGCCAGCAGCCAACTAGCGGGAGCTGGGTACGAGCAGTACTTC
CASSQLAGAGYEQYF
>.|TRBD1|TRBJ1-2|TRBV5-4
TGTGCCAGCAGCTTCAGATTTTCCGGGACAGAGAACTATGGCTACACCTTC
CASSFRFSGTENYGYTF
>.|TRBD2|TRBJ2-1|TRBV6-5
TGTGCCAGCAGTTCCTCGACTAGCGGGGTGGGTGAGCAGTTCTTC
CASSSSTSGVGEQFF
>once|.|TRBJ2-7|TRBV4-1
TGCGCCAGCAGCCAAGATCCCGCAAACCCTTGCTACTTC
CASSQDPANPCYF
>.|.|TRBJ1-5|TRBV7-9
TGTGCCAGCAGCTTAGGACAGACTAGCAATCAGCCCCAGCATTTT
CASSLGQTSNQPQHF
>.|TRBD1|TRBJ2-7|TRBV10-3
TGTGCCATCAGCCAGACAGGGAGCCCCTACGAGCAGTACTTC
CAISQTGSPYEQYF
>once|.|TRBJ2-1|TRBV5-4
TGTGCCAGCAGCCAGGGACATGGACAGCAGTTCTTC
CASSQGHGQQFF
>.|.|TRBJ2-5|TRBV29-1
TGCAGCGTTTTGGGATCACAAGAGACCCAGTACTTC
CSVLGSQETQYF